Listed below are T cell receptor beta chains from one sample, sequenced in a study of blood T cell repertoires in COVID-19. Assay used: immunoSEQ multiplex PCR; TCRdb lists only in-frame clones, some missing. This table has a few hundred thousand clones, roughly 90% appearing once. Source material: peripheral blood. The receptors were sampled from a woman in her forties or fifties who had recovered from COVID-19. Each CDR3 is given with its conserved first and last residue. The D gene is left open where the match is weak. Clone size is not always given. Where it is, it says once, few, many or a class for expanded clones.

size	V	J	length	D	DNA	CDR3
once	TRBV5-1	TRBJ2-2	17	-	TGCGCCAGCAGCTTGGCCACTCAGGACTTAATAACCGGGGAGCTGTTTTTT	CASSLATQDLITGELFF
few	TRBV2	TRBJ1-6	18	TRBD1	TGTGCCAGCAGTGAAGCAAGGACAGGACTGGCGGCTTATTCACCCCTCCACTTT	CASSEARTGLAAYSPLHF
-	TRBV4-1	TRBJ2-5	16	-	TGCGCCAGCAGCCAAGAAGTCAGGGGGCGGGAGGAGACCCAGTACTTC	CASSQEVRGREETQYF
-	TRBV5-4	TRBJ1-2	15	-	TGTGCCAGCAGCTCAGCGGGCGGAGGGTTATTTGGCTACACCTTC	CASSSAGGGLFGYTF
-	TRBV6-2/TRBV6-3	TRBJ1-5	15	-	TGTGCCAGCAGTTACAGCAGGGGTAGCAATCAGCCCCAGCATTTT	CASSYSRGSNQPQHF
-	TRBV30	TRBJ1-2	13	-	TGTGCCTGGAGTGTTAAGGGGGTCTATGGCTACACCTTC	CAWSVKGVYGYTF
-	TRBV5-8	TRBJ1-1	13	-	TGTGCCAGCAGCTTTTTGGCCGGGGGTGAAGCTTTCTTT	CASSFLAGGEAFF
-	TRBV7-2	TRBJ1-1	15	TRBD1	TGTGCCAGCAGCTCCCGACAGGGGGCATCAAGTGAAGCTTTCTTT	CASSSRQGASSEAFF
once	TRBV18	TRBJ1-4	14	-	TGTGCCAGCTCACCAGGAGGGCGGGACGAAAAACTGTTTTTT	CASSPGGRDEKLFF
-	TRBV24-1	TRBJ1-4	15	-	TGTGCCACCAGTGATCCCCGAACAGGGAATGAAAAACTGTTTTTT	CATSDPRTGNEKLFF
few	TRBV27	TRBJ1-1	15	TRBD1	TGTGCCAGCAGTTTACGGGACAGGGGGCTCACTGAAGCTTTCTTT	CASSLRDRGLTEAFF
-	TRBV30	TRBJ1-1	13	-	TGTGCCTGGAGGGCGCAGTCGGGCACTGAAGCTTTCTTT	CAWRAQSGTEAFF
-	TRBV11-3	TRBJ2-7	13	-	TGTGCCAGCAGCGCGGGACAGATATACGAGCAGTACTTC	CASSAGQIYEQYF
-	TRBV7-9	TRBJ2-5	13	-	TGTGCCAGCAGCGTTGCGGGCCGGGAGACCCAGTACTTC	CASSVAGRETQYF
-	TRBV27	TRBJ2-7	16	TRBD2	TGTGCCAGCAGTTTAGTGTCCTCTAGCGGAGCCTACGAGCAGTACTTC	CASSLVSSSGAYEQYF
-	TRBV10-3	TRBJ1-1	13	-	TGTGCCATCAGTGGCGTAGGGGACACTGAAGCTTTCTTT	CAISGVGDTEAFF
-	TRBV6-5	TRBJ2-3	15	TRBD2	TGTGCCAGCAGCTTACTAGCGGGAGAGGTAGATACGCAGTATTTT	CASSLLAGEVDTQYF
-	TRBV28	TRBJ1-5	15	TRBD1	TGTGCCAGCGATCCGACAGGGGGAAGCAATCAGCCCCAGCATTTT	CASDPTGGSNQPQHF
few	TRBV30	TRBJ2-7	14	-	TGTGCCTGTCGTACGAGCCGCGGCTCCTACGAGCAGTACTTC	CACRTSRGSYEQYF
-	TRBV7-2	TRBJ1-5	15	-	TGTGCCAGCAGCTTAGTGTCCGATAGCGATCAGCCCCAGCATTTT	CASSLVSDSDQPQHF
once	TRBV19	TRBJ1-6	15	TRBD1	TGTGCCAGTAGTATGACAGGGGGCTTAAATTCACCCCTCCACTTT	CASSMTGGLNSPLHF
-	TRBV7-2	TRBJ2-1	12	TRBD2	TGTGCCAGCAGCCGGACTAGCAATGAGCAGTTCTTC	CASSRTSNEQFF
-	TRBV30	TRBJ2-2	15	TRBD2	TGTGCCTGGAGTAGGGTGACTAGCGGGAATGGGGAGCTGTTTTTT	CAWSRVTSGNGELFF
-	TRBV7-9	TRBJ1-1	15	-	TGTGCCAGCAGCTCCCCGACAGTAGGGAACACTGAAGCTTTCTTT	CASSSPTVGNTEAFF
-	TRBV7-9	TRBJ2-1	14	-	TGTGCCAGCAGCTTAGTAGGGGTAAACAATGAGCAGTTCTTC	CASSLVGVNNEQFF
once	TRBV12-3/TRBV12-4	TRBJ2-7	13	TRBD2	TGTGCCAGCAGTTTCGGGAGGGCCTACGAGCAGTACTTC	CASSFGRAYEQYF
-	TRBV2	TRBJ2-7	12	TRBD1	TGTGCCACCCGGGACAGGGCCTACGAGCAGTACTTC	CATRDRAYEQYF
-	TRBV13	TRBJ2-3	13	-	TGTGCCAGCAGCCCTACTCTAGAGGATACGCAGTATTTT	CASSPTLEDTQYF
-	TRBV23-1	TRBJ1-1	16	-	TGCGCCAGCAGTCAACCCGGTCGGGGTCTGGGGACTGAAGCTTTCTTT	CASSQPGRGLGTEAFF
few	TRBV4-1	TRBJ1-3	16	-	TGCGCCAGCAGCCAGCTGGGACTCATCTCTGGAAACACCATATATTTT	CASSQLGLISGNTIYF
-	TRBV28	TRBJ1-3	17	-	TGTGCCAGCAGTTTAAACTGGGGCGCGAGTTCCGGAAACACCATATATTTT	CASSLNWGASSGNTIYF
-	TRBV7-6	TRBJ1-1	15	-	TGTGCCAGCAGCTTAGAACAGATCATGAACACTGAAGCTTTCTTT	CASSLEQIMNTEAFF
-	TRBV4-1	TRBJ1-2	14	TRBD1	TGCGCCAGCAGCCAGGCTACAGGGGTCGATGGCTACACCTTC	CASSQATGVDGYTF
few	TRBV7-2	TRBJ2-3	16	-	TGTGCCAGCAGCCCCCGCCTGGGGGGTCTCCCAGATACGCAGTATTTT	CASSPRLGGLPDTQYF
-	TRBV20-1	TRBJ2-2	13	-	TGCAGTGCTAGTTCTAGAAACACCGGGGAGCTGTTTTTT	CSASSRNTGELFF
few	TRBV12-3/TRBV12-4	TRBJ2-1	13	-	TGTGCCAGCAGTTTACTCGAAACTACCGAGCAGTTCTTC	CASSLLETTEQFF
-	TRBV20-1	TRBJ2-7	11	TRBD2	TGCAGTGTGGGGGGGTACTACGAGCAGTACTTC	CSVGGYYEQYF
-	TRBV7-2	TRBJ1-5	17	-	TGTGCCAGCAGCTTAAGAGGGTCTGGAGGTAGCAATCAGCCCCAGCATTTT	CASSLRGSGGSNQPQHF
-	TRBV6-2/TRBV6-3	TRBJ2-1	14	-	TGTGCCAGCAGTCAGCGGCCTGGAGGGAGTGAGCAGTTCTTC	CASSQRPGGSEQFF
few	TRBV18	TRBJ1-6	14	TRBD1	TGTGCCAGCTCACCAGCGGACAGGTCTTCACCCCTCCACTTT	CASSPADRSSPLHF
-	TRBV18	TRBJ2-5	16	-	TGTGCCAGCTCCCCTACCCGCGGGGAGAGGTCAGAGACCCAGTACTTC	CASSPTRGERSETQYF
-	TRBV28	TRBJ2-5	15	-	TGTGCCAGCAGTTTAGTCAGGGAAGGGGGAGAGACCCAGTACTTC	CASSLVREGGETQYF
once	TRBV9	TRBJ1-1	13	-	TGTGCCAGCAGCGCCGGGTTGCAGACTGAAGCTTTCTTT	CASSAGLQTEAFF
-	TRBV3-1/TRBV3-2	TRBJ1-4	13	TRBD1	TGTGCCAGCAGTTACAGGGGGCGCGAAAAACTGTTTTTT	CASSYRGREKLFF
-	TRBV4-1	TRBJ1-1	14	-	TGCGCCAGCAGTGGGCCCCTAAAGAACACTGAAGCTTTCTTT	CASSGPLKNTEAFF
-	TRBV7-9	TRBJ1-3	15	-	TGTGCCAGCAGCCCGGACGGACTCTCTGGAAACACCATATATTTT	CASSPDGLSGNTIYF